The subject of this entry is one T cell receptor (beta chain). Its antigen is not known. The data belong to a study of T cell responses to AZD1222 COVID-19 vaccine. Notes on the study in general: Without day 14 samples, only post-peak T cell repertoires were studied. Reportedly, nearly half the spike-specific TCRs target unmutated variant regions.

Clones were sequenced by immunoSEQ multiplex PCR, and TCRdb holds only the in-frame ones, with some missing. Among some 150,000 clones listed, around 90% were seen once. The CDR3 has 15 residues. Germline CDR1 reads SGHDT; CDR2 reads YYEEEE. Trimming cost V 4 bases and J 0 bases; bases outside gene matches: 7. This TCR was sampled from an adult in good health. The chain carries TRBV5-6 and TRBJ2-7, with 7 bases aligning to TRBD2. The sample consisted of peripheral blood, taken on day 0 of MenACWY control vaccination. CDR3 coding DNA: TGTGCCAGCAGCCCGGCGGCGGGAGCCTCCTACGAGCAGTACTTC. It yields the protein CASSPAAGASYEQYF.